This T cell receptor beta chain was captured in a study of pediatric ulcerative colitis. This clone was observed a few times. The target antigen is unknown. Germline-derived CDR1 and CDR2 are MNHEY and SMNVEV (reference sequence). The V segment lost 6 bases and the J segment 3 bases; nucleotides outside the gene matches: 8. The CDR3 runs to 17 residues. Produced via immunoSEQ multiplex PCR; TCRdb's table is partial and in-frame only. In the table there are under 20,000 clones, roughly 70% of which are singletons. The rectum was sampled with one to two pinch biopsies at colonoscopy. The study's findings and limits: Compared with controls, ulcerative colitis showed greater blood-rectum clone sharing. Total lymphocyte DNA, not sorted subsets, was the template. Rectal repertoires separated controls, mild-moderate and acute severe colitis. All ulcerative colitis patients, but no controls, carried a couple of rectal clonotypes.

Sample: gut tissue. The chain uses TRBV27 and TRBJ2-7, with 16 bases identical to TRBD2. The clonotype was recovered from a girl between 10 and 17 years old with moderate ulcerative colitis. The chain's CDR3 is CASSHGTSGRALYEQYF. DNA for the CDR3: TGTGCCAGCAGCCACGGGACTAGCGGGAGGGCCCTCTACGAGCAGTACTTC.